This T cell receptor (beta chain) was profiled in a study of blood T cell repertoires in COVID-19. In the study overall: T cells, B-cell-depleted T cells, or PBMCs supplied cDNA or gDNA.

The length of the CDR3 is 11 residues. Germline V CDR1 and CDR2: SGHNT, YENEEA. V lost 5 bases, J lost 5 bases, and 3 bases lay in between. In the study's own analysis: Amplification of reference gene primers was used by the study to estimate nucleated cell counts. The table came from immunoSEQ multiplex PCR; TCRdb's copy has only in-frame clones and leaves some out. That table is the source of V, J and clone size, and D and trimming were worked out from the DNA. The table shows around 200,000 clones, with about four fifths occurring only once. The chain carries TRBV11-3 and TRBJ2-2, with unresolved D. Sequencing was done on a sample of peripheral blood. This clonotype was sampled from a human donor in a cohort sampled during active COVID-19. This CDR3 reads CASSLTGELFF. In DNA, the CDR3 is TGTGCCAGCAGCCTAACCGGGGAGCTGTTTTTT.